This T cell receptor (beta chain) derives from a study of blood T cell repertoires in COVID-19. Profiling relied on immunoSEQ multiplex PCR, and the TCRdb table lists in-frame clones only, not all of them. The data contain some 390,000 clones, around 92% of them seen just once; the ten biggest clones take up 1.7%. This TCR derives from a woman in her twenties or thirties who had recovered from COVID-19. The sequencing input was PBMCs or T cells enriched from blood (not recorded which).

CDR3 nucleotide sequence: TGTGCCAGTAGTCCCAACCTTCGACGGGGGGGCACAGATACGCAGTATTTT. As protein: CASSPNLRRGGTDTQYF. The chain combines TRBV19 with TRBJ2-3; 7 bases fit TRBD2. The germline gives CDR1 LNHDA, CDR2 SQIVND (reference sequence). This CDR3 region has 17 residues. V was clipped by 5 bases and J by 1 base; unmatched bases: 12.